This T cell receptor (beta chain) was documented in a study of early T cells in non-severe SARS-CoV-2 infection. One entry per CDR3 protein, called by TCRdb with MiXCR from the 5' RACE reads. The sample carries tens of thousands of distinct CDR3 sequences, about an eighth recorded once. The junction had 4 bases not matched to a gene; V was cut back by 4 bases and J by 5 bases. The CDR3 loop spans 15 amino acids. Germline V gives CDR1 MNHEY, CDR2 SVGEGT. Specimen: whole blood, collected at baseline. The chain has TRBV6-2 or TRBV6-3 and TRBJ2-3, with 12 nucleotides matching TRBD2. This sequence originates from an adult who was a healthcare worker with PCR-confirmed SARS-CoV-2 infection or an uninfected control (not recorded which). CDR3 DNA: TGTGCCAGCAGTTTCGGACTAGCGGGAATAGATACGCAGTATTTT. Protein sequence: CASSFGLAGIDTQYF.